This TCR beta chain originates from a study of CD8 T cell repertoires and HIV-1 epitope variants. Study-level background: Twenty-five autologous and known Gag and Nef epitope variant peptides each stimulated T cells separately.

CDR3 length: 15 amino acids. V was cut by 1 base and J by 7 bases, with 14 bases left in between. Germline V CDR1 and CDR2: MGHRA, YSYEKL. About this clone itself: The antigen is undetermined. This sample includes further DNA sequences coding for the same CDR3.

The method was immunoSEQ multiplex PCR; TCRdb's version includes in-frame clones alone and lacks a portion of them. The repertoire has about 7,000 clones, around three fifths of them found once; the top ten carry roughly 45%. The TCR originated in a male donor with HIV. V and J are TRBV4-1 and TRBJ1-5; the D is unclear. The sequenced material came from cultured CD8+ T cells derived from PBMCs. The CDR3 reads CASSQGKGMFQPQHF. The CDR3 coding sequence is TGCGCCAGCAGCCAAGGTAAAGGGATGTTCCAGCCCCAGCATTTT.